This T cell receptor beta chain comes out of a study of blood T cell repertoires in COVID-19. Across the study: Collection of acute and convalescent COVID-19 samples took place in the United States, Italy and Spain.

Sequencing was performed with immunoSEQ multiplex PCR; in TCRdb, only in-frame clones are kept and a portion is missing. Seen here are approximately 250,000 clones, 65% to 90% observed once, and the top ten hold approximately 9%. From germline, CDR1 is MNHEY and CDR2 SVGAGI. The CDR3 consists of 14 residues. Germline trimming cut 2 bases from V and 0 bases from J; bases unmatched to any gene: 0. On this clone itself: Additional DNA sequences in this sample encode the identical CDR3.

Sequenced: PBMCs or T cells enriched from blood (not recorded which). The rearrangement joins TRBV6-5 to TRBJ2-7, with 8 bases fitting TRBD1. This clonotype was sampled from a woman between 45 and 60 years old with acute COVID-19. CDR3 bases: TGTGCCAGCAGTTACGGACAGGGCTCCTACGAGCAGTACTTC. This gives the protein CASSYGQGSYEQYF.